This T cell receptor beta chain originates from a study of cytomegalovirus exposure and HLA in healthy donors (dated by TCRdb to about 2017). For the wider study: According to an earlier analysis of 587 of the donors, some 180 million T cells yielded 117 million unique TCR beta sequences and about 280 Gb of sequence data. The T cell repertoires of some 670 subjects were profiled by immunosequencing and related to cytomegalovirus serostatus. In a later genetic analysis, genome-wide SNP genotypes for about 55% of the roughly 700 donors were used, and that subset was treated as a discovery cohort. To predict cytomegalovirus infection status, the study brought together high-throughput TCR immunosequencing, statistical association of individual TCRs with disease status, and machine learning. The number of typed donors differed by locus: roughly 629-640 for A, B, C, DRB1 and DQB1; some 500 for DQA1; 606 for DPA1; and roughly 470 for DPB1. Every discovery cohort repertoire had been produced on one sequencing platform. HLA typing covered class I and class II loci at four-digit resolution. Among the roughly 390 genotyped donors, about 85% belonged to the genetic ancestry cluster associated with self-reported Caucasian donors. Several DR-DQ haplotypes were treated as single units for association and clustering because of strong linkage in the cohort. Among a few hundred genotyped donors of the cohort, an average of approximately 230,000 unique TCR beta nucleotide sequences were sequenced per donor, about a sixth of them non-productive. Besides the first cohort of under 700 subjects, a separate validation cohort made up of over 100 different subjects was used. The study was designed to test whether signatures of past pathogen exposure could be identified by cataloging public T cell receptors. An early release that covered some 630 HLA-typed donors contained approximately 320 gigabases of sequencing data and about 84 million unique TCR sequences. Rather than drawing on any new phenotypic data, the later analysis identified candidate immune exposures from TCR beta sequences and the way those sequences occurred across donors. Donor age, sex, ethnicity and CMV serostatus were compiled together with the repertoire data. An earlier analysis of roughly 580 of the donors used high-throughput TCR beta sequencing to judge whether each TCR beta V gene segment behaved as functional or pseudogenic. To study patterns of TCR occurrence, a later analysis re-analyzed previously published TCR beta repertoires from 500 to 850 donors and added high-resolution HLA genotyping. On the study overall, not on this receptor specifically: CMV serostatus was the only immune exposure information available for the cohort. An association between a missense DCLRE1C variant and V-gene and J-gene trimming of TCR beta chains was found in a later genetic analysis and replicated in an independent cohort. In a later analysis, the rate of TCR association differed among HLA loci, with DRB1 alleles having the most associated TCRs and HLA-C alleles having the fewest. While some public TCRs were present in many individuals, most TCR sequences turned up only very rarely across donors. In an earlier analysis of 587 of the donors, most TCR beta V segments appeared in productive rearrangements about 90% or about 30% of the time, broadly matching IMGT annotations. A cluster of highly shared sequence variants was judged likely to be a technical artifact of the sequencing pipeline. In a later analysis, several top co-occurrence clusters were reported to appear linked to parvovirus B19, influenza, CMV and Epstein-Barr virus. Correlated functional status among segregating V segments might be attributable to linkage disequilibrium, but an unknown experimental factor could not be ruled out. Because HLA typing was missing for some donors at each locus, association tests included only the typed subset. Only TCR beta chains were sequenced in this cohort, and the absence of alpha or paired-chain data limited detectable features. When HLA alleles, especially DR and DQ, strongly co-occurred, TCR associations were difficult to assign to individual alleles. In a later analysis, HLA-associated TCR beta chains were found to be more clonally expanded and to have lower generation probabilities than equally common non-associated chains. A later genetic analysis reported fewer N-insertions in productive TCRs among donors in an Asian-associated ancestry cluster than the roughly 620-donor mean. In a later analysis, most CMV-associated TCR beta chains were found to appear HLA-restricted, with HLA associations seemingly driven largely by CMV exposure. The classifier was reported to diagnose cytomegalovirus status with high specificity and sensitivity in both the original and validation cohorts. Roughly uniform sequencing depth across donors was assumed in presence/absence analyses, although this assumption may not hold. A further reported finding was that TCR beta sequences accurately predicted the HLA-A and HLA-B alleles for most subjects in the first cohort. In the study, approximately 150 TCR beta chains were listed as associated with cytomegalovirus. The authors suggested that the approach could potentially be extended to other disease states and immunological phenotypes. Because the 87-base-pair reads could not distinguish some IMGT-functional V segments, including TRBV6-2 and TRBV6-3, those segments were excluded. At a false discovery rate of 0.05, a later analysis linked about 17,000 TCR beta sequences to specific HLA alleles. Because counts were too low, seventeen rarely observed V segments, including chromosome 9 orphons, were excluded from the earlier analysis of a few hundred of the donors. In vitro tests confirmed that a few of the cytomegalovirus-associated TCR beta chains recognize cytomegalovirus antigens.

V is pared back by 0 bases and J by 4 bases, with 10 bases lying between the germline termini. Looking up the germline V gene yields CDR1 SGDLS and CDR2 YYNGEE. Including cysteine and phenylalanine, the CDR3 has 14 amino acids. The read is trimmed to its CDR3 DNA, 42 bases read in frame from base 1. The cohort consisted of more than 650 healthy bone marrow donors. All cohort members were sampled while nominally healthy, although unrecorded immune exposures were likely present. The donor tested CMV seropositive and was one of the 289 seropositive cohort members. Every donor gave a peripheral blood sample, and the peripheral blood mononuclear cells from that sample were used for TCR beta sequencing. Genomic DNA extraction from the blood cell samples was performed with the Qiagen DNeasy Blood Extraction Kit. Comment on this clone: There is no known antigen for this receptor. Base qualities are not at hand, and no much larger clone is one base apart.

The library was prepared using the immunoSEQ multiplex PCR assay. For the multiplex PCR, a mixture combining 60 forward primers for TCR Vbeta segments and 13 reverse primers for TCR Jbeta segments was used. A multiplex PCR assay on genomic DNA amplified the CDR3 region of rearranged TCR beta genes. The amplified TCR beta libraries were sequenced on the Illumina HiSeq System as 87-base-pair reads. The authors processed their data as follows. In a later analysis, tens of millions of unique TCR beta chains were counted across the 500 to 850 repertoires, and roughly 11 million of these chains were shared by at least two donors. A nearest-neighbor algorithm error-corrected the raw reads and collapsed the reads into unique sequences, merging closely related sequences to remove PCR and sequencing errors. To assign V, D and J gene segments, CDR3 sequences were aligned to IMGT reference sequences. For a sequence to be retained, a match of at least six nucleotides was required to both a V gene segment and a J gene segment. A rearrangement was called productive if the CDR3 had no stop codons and remained in frame with V and J, and every other rearrangement was called non-productive. CDR3 was defined by IMGT convention, running from the second conserved V-encoded cysteine to the conserved J-encoded phenylalanine. The earlier analysis of about 590 of the donors excluded sequences that lacked an unambiguous match to a single V gene segment. An earlier analysis of 587 of the donors called V segments functional above 56.7% productive rearrangements and segregating when the between-donor standard deviation exceeded 5%. A statistical classification framework was developed to diagnose cytomegalovirus status using the catalog of TCR beta chain sequences. In a later analysis, TCR nucleotide sequences were compared against IMGT/GENE-DB human TR gene sequences so that V and J genes could be assigned. Using the TCRdist pipeline, a later analysis assigned CDR3 sequences along with most-parsimonious VDJ recombination scenarios. In a later analysis, each TCR beta chain was defined by its CDR3 amino acid sequence together with its V-gene family, and reads lacking a unique V-gene family were excluded. As a way to deal with suspected cross-contamination and a sequencing artifact, a later analysis dropped nearly 600 nucleotide sequences that were highly shared and had low generation probability. In a later analysis, a clonal expansion index for each public chain was calculated from normalized within-repertoire ranks of inferred template counts. A later analysis computed generation probabilities with a VDJ recombination model fitted to out-of-frame rearrangements, and checked the results against IGoR. In a later analysis, TCR-TCR, TCR-HLA and TCR-CMV co-occurrence was scored with hypergeometric tests, and a repertoire-size bias correction was applied to TCR pairs. A later analysis estimated false discovery rates by permuting HLA or CMV assignments 20 times. In a later analysis, co-occurring TCRs were grouped using DBSCAN, with TCRdist sequence similarity added in when clustering inside HLA-allele-positive subsets. Repertoires with fewer than 30,000 or more than 120,000 public chains were left out of co-occurrence clustering, as were several repertoires with anomalous nucleotide sharing. Sourced from immuneACCESS, this table was stored by TCRdb with only in-frame sequences that have V and J called. A share of the clones is absent; for the studies checked, an unresolved V gene accounts for under half, and the remainder has no known explanation. The V and J calls and clone size come from that table; D and trimming were worked out from the DNA. This sample has around 120,000 clones in its table, and about two thirds of those were observed once. The top ten clones comprise under 3% of the sample.

Sample: PBMCs. In this chain, TRBV9 is recombined with TRBJ1-1; confidence is insufficient to name the D gene. The TCR sequence derives from a woman aged 55-69 years in good health and CMV-seropositive. The CDR3 amino acid sequence is: CASSVETRGTEAFF. Read as DNA, the sequence is TGTGCCAGCAGCGTAGAGACGAGAGGCACTGAAGCTTTCTTT.